The rows below give T cell receptor beta chains drawn from one sample of a study of T cell clonotyping in hematopoietic cell transplantation. The table came from immunoSEQ multiplex PCR; TCRdb's copy has only in-frame clones and leaves some out. This sample has about 16,000 clones; approximately 83% occur once, and the top ten carry around 4.5%. What was sequenced was peripheral blood mononuclear cells. The source is a woman in her thirties or forties in good health. Some clones in this sample may be carry-over from other donors' samples. CDR3s include the opening cysteine and the closing phenylalanine or tryptophan. A D gene is named only where the DNA matches it firmly. Not every row has a clone size; where given, it reads once, few, many or a size class.

d_gene,v_gene,j_gene,abundance,CDR3aa,CDR3nt
TRBD1,TRBV7-7,TRBJ2-5,once,CASSRDREETQYF,TGTGCTAGCAGCCGGGACAGGGAGGAGACCCAGTACTTC
NA,TRBV7-3,TRBJ2-3,NA,CASSLVGGGADTQYF,TGTGCCAGCAGCTTAGTGGGAGGGGGTGCAGATACGCAGTATTTT
TRBD1,TRBV19,TRBJ2-6,NA,CASHRDRSPNGANVLTF,TGTGCCAGCCACCGGGACAGGAGCCCCAATGGGGCCAACGTCCTGACTTTC
NA,TRBV27,TRBJ2-7,NA,CASSFGQTYEQYF,TGTGCCAGCAGTTTCGGGCAAACCTACGAGCAGTACTTC
NA,TRBV2,TRBJ2-5,NA,CASSEGAIPQETQYF,TGTGCCAGCAGTGAAGGGGCGATTCCTCAAGAGACCCAGTACTTC
NA,TRBV7-9,TRBJ2-7,NA,CASNPLGGFSYEQYF,TGTGCCAGCAACCCGCTCGGGGGTTTCTCCTACGAGCAGTACTTC
NA,TRBV6-5,TRBJ1-3,NA,CASSYSVRASGNTIYF,TGTGCCAGCAGTTACTCGGTACGGGCCTCTGGAAACACCATATATTTT
NA,TRBV29-1,TRBJ2-2,NA,CSDQQGNTGELFF,TGCAGCGACCAACAGGGGAACACCGGGGAGCTGTTTTTT
TRBD2,TRBV29-1,TRBJ2-7,NA,CSVLTGLADGLSYEQYF,TGCAGCGTTCTGACGGGACTAGCGGACGGCCTCTCCTACGAGCAGTACTTC
NA,TRBV28,TRBJ2-1,few,CASSPTGDQNNEQFF,TGTGCCAGCAGTCCAACGGGGGATCAAAACAATGAGCAGTTCTTC
NA,TRBV7-8,TRBJ2-7,NA,CASSFLSYEQYF,TGTGCCAGCAGCTTTCTAAGCTACGAGCAGTACTTC
NA,TRBV7-3,TRBJ2-1,NA,CASSLAPADYNEQFF,TGTGCCAGCAGCTTAGCTCCAGCGGACTACAATGAGCAGTTCTTC
TRBD1,TRBV14,TRBJ1-1,NA,CASSQAPGGAFF,TGTGCCAGCAGCCAAGCTCCAGGGGGGGCTTTCTTT
TRBD1,TRBV6-5,TRBJ1-2,NA,CASSYSSGTGYGYTF,TGTGCCAGCAGTTACTCGAGCGGGACAGGCTATGGCTACACCTTC
NA,TRBV13,TRBJ1-2,NA,CASPRLGEGYTF,TGTGCCAGCCCCCGGTTGGGGGAGGGCTACACCTTC
TRBD1,TRBV5-5,TRBJ2-7,NA,CASSPSTGGLYEQYF,TGTGCCAGCAGCCCCTCGACAGGGGGACTCTACGAGCAGTACTTC
NA,TRBV6-5,TRBJ1-5,NA,CASSYSPDSNQPQHF,TGTGCCAGCAGTTACTCGCCAGATAGCAATCAGCCCCAGCATTTT
NA,TRBV7-2,TRBJ1-2,NA,CASSRATPAF,TGTGCCAGCAGTCGAGCTACCCCCGCCTTC
NA,TRBV28,TRBJ2-7,NA,CASKNPTGYYEQYF,TGTGCCAGCAAAAACCCCACAGGGTACTACGAGCAGTACTTC
NA,TRBV19,TRBJ2-7,NA,CASSIGHEQYF,TGTGCCAGTAGTATCGGCCACGAGCAGTACTTC
NA,TRBV19,TRBJ2-7,NA,CASSIDLTGDEQYF,TGTGCCAGTAGTATAGATCTAACGGGAGACGAGCAGTACTTC
NA,TRBV5-4,TRBJ2-5,NA,CASSLPGGTTETQYF,TGTGCCAGCAGCTTGCCGGGCGGAACCACAGAGACCCAGTACTTC
TRBD1,TRBV30,TRBJ1-2,NA,CAWRIAGGSYGYTF,TGTGCCTGGAGGATAGCAGGGGGCAGCTATGGCTACACCTTC
NA,TRBV7-9,TRBJ2-3,NA,CASSFGSSSDTQYF,TGTGCCAGCAGCTTTGGGTCTAGCTCAGATACGCAGTATTTT
NA,TRBV4-2,TRBJ1-3,NA,CASSQDGAAGSGNTIYF,TGTGCCAGCAGCCAAGATGGGGCGGCCGGCTCTGGAAACACCATATATTTT
NA,TRBV9,TRBJ2-3,NA,CASSVSGVSTDTQYF,TGTGCCAGCAGCGTTTCGGGGGTCAGCACAGATACGCAGTATTTT
NA,TRBV5-4,TRBJ1-1,NA,CASSSGNPEAFF,TGTGCCAGCAGCTCCGGGAACCCTGAAGCTTTCTTT
NA,TRBV28,TRBJ2-7,NA,CASSFVGTSSYEQYF,TGTGCCAGCAGTTTCGTGGGCACGAGCTCCTACGAGCAGTACTTC
TRBD1,TRBV30,TRBJ2-2,NA,CAWSEGTAGELFF,TGTGCCTGGAGTGAGGGGACAGCCGGGGAGCTGTTTTTT
NA,TRBV6-5,TRBJ2-7,NA,CASIKNEEQYF,TGTGCCAGCATCAAAAACGAGGAGCAGTACTTC
NA,TRBV7-2,TRBJ1-3,NA,CASSSYHSLGNTIYF,TGTGCCAGCAGCTCCTACCACTCGCTAGGAAACACCATATATTTT
TRBD2,TRBV19,TRBJ2-1,NA,CASSIIGRRESTYNEQFF,TGTGCCAGTAGTATTATTGGGCGGCGGGAGAGCACCTACAATGAGCAGTTCTTC
TRBD2,TRBV5-6,TRBJ2-2,NA,CASSLVSTGGTGELFF,TGTGCCAGCAGCTTGGTCAGCACCGGGGGGACCGGGGAGCTGTTTTTT
NA,TRBV11-2,TRBJ1-1,NA,CASSLGGFNTEAFF,TGTGCCAGCAGCTTAGGGGGGTTCAACACTGAAGCTTTCTTT
TRBD1,TRBV19,TRBJ1-5,NA,CASSIRDRNQPQHF,TGTGCCAGTAGTATTCGGGACAGGAATCAGCCCCAGCATTTT
NA,TRBV5-1,TRBJ1-5,NA,CASSLVPDQPQHF,TGCGCCAGCAGCTTGGTGCCCGATCAGCCCCAGCATTTT
NA,TRBV6-5,TRBJ1-2,NA,CASSKGSPSYGYTF,TGTGCCAGCTCAAAAGGCAGCCCAAGCTATGGCTACACCTTC
NA,TRBV5-1,TRBJ2-5,NA,CASSSRQGQETQYF,TGCGCCAGCAGCTCCCGGCAGGGCCAAGAGACCCAGTACTTC
NA,TRBV7-2,TRBJ2-5,once,CASSLSGWGTQYF,TGTGCCAGCAGCTTGTCGGGATGGGGGACCCAGTACTTC
TRBD1,TRBV5-1,TRBJ1-4,NA,CASSRGQREFF,TGCGCCAGCAGCAGGGGACAGAGGGAGTTTTTT
NA,TRBV20-1,TRBJ1-2,NA,CSAGRVDGYTF,TGCAGTGCTGGCAGGGTTGATGGCTACACCTTC